Below, 7 T cell receptor beta chains from the same sample are listed, as sequenced in a study of blood T cells in healthy people across ages. PCR was performed a second time for about 6 to 12 cycles using a sample-barcoded 5' primer and a J-beta primer mix. TCRdb reprocessed the 5' RACE reads with MiXCR, giving one entry per CDR3 protein. Here the sample spans around 1,700,000 distinct CDR3 sequences, 28% being singletons. The specimen was blood. The receptor set was obtained from a woman in her thirties in good health.

This rearrangement joins TRBV6-6 to TRBJ2-7; tentative D call: TRBD2 (6 bases). V was cut by 7 bases and J by 5 bases, with 18 bases left in between. This CDR3 is 14 amino acids long. Germline lookup yields CDR1 MNHNY and CDR2 SVGAGI (reference sequence). CDR3 residues: CASTDTRRDHEQYF. CDR3 bases: TGTGCCAGCACCGACACCAGGAGGGACCACGAGCAGTACTTC.

This clonotype was found a few times. The chain is built from TRBV6-5 and TRBJ2-5; D possibly corresponds to TRBD2 (6 bases). The J call may be in error: the DNA end matches TRBJ2-7 better. Germline lookup yields CDR1 MNHEY and CDR2 SVGAGI. The CDR3 runs 15 residues. The CDR3 protein is CASRNIGRGFHEQYF. The DNA for the CDR3 is TGTGCCAGCCGGAATATCGGACGGGGGTTTCACGAGCAGTACTTC.

This clonotype came up a few times. This sequence joins TRBV20-1 and TRBJ1-1; weak D call: TRBD1 (6 bases). Germline assignment: CDR1 DFQATT and CDR2 SNEGSKA (reference sequence). CDR3 length: 15 amino acids. Trimming removed 0 bases from V and 5 bases from J, with 16 bases in between. The CDR3 sequence: CSARDRSDSPTEAFF. In DNA, the CDR3 is TGCAGTGCTAGAGATCGGTCGGACAGCCCTACTGAAGCTTTCTTT.

The V gene is TRBV7-2, the J gene TRBJ2-1; no reliable D call. Trimming took off 4 bases at V and 10 bases at J, with 17 bases between the two ends. CDR3 size: 14 residues. The germline gives CDR1 SGHTA, CDR2 FQGNSA. Here the CDR3 reads CASSSGSTQPEQFF. The CDR3, as DNA: TGTGCCAGCAGCTCTGGGTCTACCCAGCCGGAGCAGTTCTTC.

The CDR3 bases are TGTGCCACCCACCAACGTTTTCACCTAAGGAACACCGGGGAGCTGTTTTTT. It yields the protein CATHQRFHLRNTGELFF. This sequence joins TRBV5-6 and TRBJ2-2; D is unclear. Per the germline V gene, CDR1 is SGHDT and CDR2 is YYEEEE. There are 17 residues in the CDR3. V shed 9 bases and J shed 1 base, with 22 bases lying between them.

The chain uses TRBV18 and TRBJ2-2; 7 bases align to TRBD1. Germline CDR1 reads KGHSH; CDR2 reads LQKENI. The V gene end was trimmed by 1 base and the J gene end by 1 base; junction bases not matched to a gene: 15. The CDR3 is made up of 20 amino acids. This chain's CDR3 is CASSPLHPVGAGGNTGELFF. Written as DNA, the CDR3 is TGTGCCAGCTCACCACTTCATCCCGTGGGCGCAGGGGGGAACACCGGGGAGCTGTTTTTT.

This clonotype was picked up a small number of times. This chain links TRBV6-1 with TRBJ2-7; TRBD1 is a possible D gene (6 bases). Trimming left V 0 bases short and J 6 bases short, with 12 bases between. Germline lookup yields CDR1 MNHNS and CDR2 SASEGT. The length of the CDR3 is 14 residues. CDR3 DNA: TGTGCCAGCAGTGAAGCCAGGGGAACAAGCGAGCAGTACTTC. As protein: CASSEARGTSEQYF.